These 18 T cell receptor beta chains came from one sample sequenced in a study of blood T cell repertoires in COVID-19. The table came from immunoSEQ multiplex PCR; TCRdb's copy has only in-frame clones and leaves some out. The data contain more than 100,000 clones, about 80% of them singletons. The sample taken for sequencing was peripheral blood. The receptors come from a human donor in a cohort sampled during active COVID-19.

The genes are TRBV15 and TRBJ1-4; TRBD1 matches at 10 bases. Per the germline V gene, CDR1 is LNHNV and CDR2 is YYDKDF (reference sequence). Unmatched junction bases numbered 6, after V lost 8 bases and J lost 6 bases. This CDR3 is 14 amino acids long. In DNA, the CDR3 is TGTGCCACCGGGACAGGGGACCGGGATGAAAAACTGTTTTTT. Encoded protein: CATGTGDRDEKLFF.

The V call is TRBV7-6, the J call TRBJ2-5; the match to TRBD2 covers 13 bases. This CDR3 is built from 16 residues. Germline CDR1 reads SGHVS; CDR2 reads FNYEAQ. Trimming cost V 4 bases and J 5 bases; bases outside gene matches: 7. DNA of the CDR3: TGTGCCAGCAGCTCCACTAGCGGGGGGGCCCTGGAGACCCAGTACTTC. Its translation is CASSSTSGGALETQYF.

CDR3 in amino acids: CASSPGGLQETQYF. The CDR3 DNA reads TGTGCCAGCAGCCCCGGGGGGCTCCAAGAGACCCAGTACTTC. The gene calls are TRBV28 and TRBJ2-5; a possible D gene is TRBD2 (7 bases). Per germline, CDR1 MDHEN and CDR2 SYDVKM. With 6 bases removed from V and 1 base from J, the gap between germline ends came to 12 bases. This CDR3 spans 14 amino acids.

DNA for the CDR3: TGCGCCAGCAGCCGCCGGACAGCAACTAATGAAAAACTGTTTTTT. Residues: CASSRRTATNEKLFF. This chain connects TRBV4-3 to TRBJ1-4; possible D gene TRBD1, 6 bases. The V gene's germline CDR1 is LGHNA and CDR2 YSLEER. Trimming shortened V by 4 bases and J by 0 bases, and 9 bases separated the two germline ends. This CDR3 spans 15 amino acids.

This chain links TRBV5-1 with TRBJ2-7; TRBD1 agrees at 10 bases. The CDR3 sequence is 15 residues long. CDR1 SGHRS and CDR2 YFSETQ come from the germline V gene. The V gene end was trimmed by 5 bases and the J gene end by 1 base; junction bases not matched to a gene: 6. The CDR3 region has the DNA TGCGCCAGCAGAAAAGGGACAGGGGTTTCCTACGAGCAGTACTTC. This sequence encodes CASRKGTGVSYEQYF.

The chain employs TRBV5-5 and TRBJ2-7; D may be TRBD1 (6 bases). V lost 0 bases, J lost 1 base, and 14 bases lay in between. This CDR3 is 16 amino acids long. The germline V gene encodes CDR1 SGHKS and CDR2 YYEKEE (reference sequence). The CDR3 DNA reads TGTGCCAGCAGCTTGGATTCGGTAGGACAGTCCTACGAGCAGTACTTC. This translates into CASSLDSVGQSYEQYF. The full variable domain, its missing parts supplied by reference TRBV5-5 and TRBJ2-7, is DAGVTQSPTHLIKTRGQQVTLRCSPISGHKSVSWYQQVLGQGPQFIFQYYEKEERGRGNFPDRFSARQFPNYSSELNVNALLLGDSALYLCASSLDSVGQSYEQYFGPGTRLTVT.

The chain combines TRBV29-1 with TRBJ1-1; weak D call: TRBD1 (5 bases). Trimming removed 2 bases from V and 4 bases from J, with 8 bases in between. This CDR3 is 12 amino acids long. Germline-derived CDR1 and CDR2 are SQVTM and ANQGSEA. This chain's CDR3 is CSVEWGGTEAFF. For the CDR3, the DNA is TGCAGCGTTGAATGGGGGGGCACTGAAGCTTTCTTT. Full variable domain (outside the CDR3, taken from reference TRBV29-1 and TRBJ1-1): SAVISQKPSRDICQRGTSLTIQCQVDSQVTMMFWYRQQPGQSLTLIATANQGSEATYESGFVIDKFPISRPNLTFSTLTVSNMSPEDSSIYLCSVEWGGTEAFFGQGTRLTVV.

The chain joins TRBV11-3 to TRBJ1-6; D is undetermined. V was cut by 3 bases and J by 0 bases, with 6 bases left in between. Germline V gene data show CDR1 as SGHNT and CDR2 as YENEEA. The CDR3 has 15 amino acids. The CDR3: CASSFPSSYNSPLHF. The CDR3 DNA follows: TGTGCCAGCAGCTTCCCGTCCTCCTATAATTCACCCCTCCACTTT.

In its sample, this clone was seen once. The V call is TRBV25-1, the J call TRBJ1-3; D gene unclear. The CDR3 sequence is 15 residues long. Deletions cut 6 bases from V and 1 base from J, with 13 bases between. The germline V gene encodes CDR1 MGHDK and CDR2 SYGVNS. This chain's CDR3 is CASRNTEVSGNTIYF. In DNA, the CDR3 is TGTGCCAGCAGGAATACGGAGGTTTCTGGAAACACCATATATTTT.

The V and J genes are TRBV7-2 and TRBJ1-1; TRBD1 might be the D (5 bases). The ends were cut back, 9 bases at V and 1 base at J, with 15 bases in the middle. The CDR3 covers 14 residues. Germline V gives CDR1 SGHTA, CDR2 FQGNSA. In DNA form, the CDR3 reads TGTGCCAGTAGAAAAGGGGAATGGAACACTGAAGCTTTCTTT. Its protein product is CASRKGEWNTEAFF.

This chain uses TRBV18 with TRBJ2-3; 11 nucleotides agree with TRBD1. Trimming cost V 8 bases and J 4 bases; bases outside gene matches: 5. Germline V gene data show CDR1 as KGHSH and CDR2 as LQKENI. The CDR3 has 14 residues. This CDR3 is CASTSDRGPDTQYF. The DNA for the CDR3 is TGTGCCAGCACCTCGGACAGGGGGCCAGATACGCAGTATTTT.

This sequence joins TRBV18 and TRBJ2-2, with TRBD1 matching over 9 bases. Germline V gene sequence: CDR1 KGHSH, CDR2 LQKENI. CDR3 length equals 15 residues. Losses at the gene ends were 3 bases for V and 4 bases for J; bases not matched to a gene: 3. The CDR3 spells CASSPVTGGTGELFF. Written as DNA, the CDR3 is TGTGCCAGCTCACCGGTGACAGGGGGCACCGGGGAGCTGTTTTTT.

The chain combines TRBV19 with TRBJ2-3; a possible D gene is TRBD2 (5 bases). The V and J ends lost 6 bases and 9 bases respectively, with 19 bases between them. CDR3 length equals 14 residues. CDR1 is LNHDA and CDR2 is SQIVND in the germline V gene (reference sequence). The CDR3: CASSLPGSGGTQYF. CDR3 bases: TGTGCCAGTAGCTTACCCGGATCCGGCGGGACGCAGTATTTT.

The DNA of the CDR3 is TGTGCCAGTTCCCGCCGACAAAGGGGGGGCGACACTGAAGCTTTCTTT. Its protein product is CASSRRQRGGDTEAFF. The chain recombines TRBV19 with TRBJ1-1; the D gene is possibly TRBD1 (6 bases). Germline V lookup: CDR1 LNHDA, CDR2 SQIVND (reference sequence). The CDR3 spans 16 residues. The V and J ends lost 8 bases and 3 bases respectively, with 22 bases between them.

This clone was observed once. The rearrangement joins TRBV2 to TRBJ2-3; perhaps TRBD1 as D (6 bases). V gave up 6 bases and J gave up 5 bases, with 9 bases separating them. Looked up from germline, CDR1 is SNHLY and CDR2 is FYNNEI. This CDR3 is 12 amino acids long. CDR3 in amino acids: CASRRGGDTQYF. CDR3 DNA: TGTGCCAGCAGGAGAGGGGGAGATACGCAGTATTTT.

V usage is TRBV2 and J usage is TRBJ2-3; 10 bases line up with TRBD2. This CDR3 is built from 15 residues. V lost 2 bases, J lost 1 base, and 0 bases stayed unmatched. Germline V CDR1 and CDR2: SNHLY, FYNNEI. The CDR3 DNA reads TGTGCCAGCAGTGAACTAGCGGGGGGCACAGATACGCAGTATTTT. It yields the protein CASSELAGGTDTQYF.

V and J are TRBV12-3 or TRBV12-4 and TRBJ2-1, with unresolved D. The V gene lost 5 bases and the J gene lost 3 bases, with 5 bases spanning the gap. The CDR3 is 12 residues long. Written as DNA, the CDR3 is TGTGCCAGCAGTCCTTACTACAATGAGCAGTTCTTC. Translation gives CASSPYYNEQFF.

The CDR3 reads CANSTGGSNQPQHF. The CDR3 DNA reads as TGTGCCAACTCGACAGGTGGGAGCAATCAGCCCCAGCATTTT. The chain links TRBV5-6 to TRBJ1-5, with D maybe TRBD1 (6 bases). The germline gives CDR1 SGHDT, CDR2 YYEEEE. V shed 9 bases and J shed 1 base, with 14 bases lying between them. The CDR3 sequence is 14 residues long.